This paragraph covers one T cell receptor beta chain sequence. Its antigen is unidentified. Germline assignment: CDR1 SNHLY and CDR2 FYNNEI. This CDR3 region has 16 residues. The V gene lost 5 bases and the J gene lost 5 bases, with 16 bases spanning the gap. Vbeta (60) and Jbeta (13) primers were used in the PCR. Method: immunoSEQ multiplex PCR; TCRdb's copy keeps in-frame clones and lacks some. The repertoire holds 95,000 to 130,000 clones, with about four fifths as singletons. The data originate from a study of cytomegalovirus exposure and HLA in healthy donors. Background on the study: From about 179 million T cells, an earlier analysis saw 110 million or so unique TCR beta sequences.

Overall study results and limits: As was reported, the classifier diagnosed cytomegalovirus status with high specificity and sensitivity.

This sequence originates from a woman between 18 and 30 years old in good health and CMV-seronegative. The specimen sequenced was PBMCs. The rearrangement links TRBV2 to TRBJ1-6, with D perhaps matching TRBD1 (6 bases). The CDR3 loop reads CASSRQAPGNNSPLHF. The CDR3 DNA follows: TGTGCCAGCAGTAGACAGGCTCCTGGCAATAATTCACCCCTCCACTTT.